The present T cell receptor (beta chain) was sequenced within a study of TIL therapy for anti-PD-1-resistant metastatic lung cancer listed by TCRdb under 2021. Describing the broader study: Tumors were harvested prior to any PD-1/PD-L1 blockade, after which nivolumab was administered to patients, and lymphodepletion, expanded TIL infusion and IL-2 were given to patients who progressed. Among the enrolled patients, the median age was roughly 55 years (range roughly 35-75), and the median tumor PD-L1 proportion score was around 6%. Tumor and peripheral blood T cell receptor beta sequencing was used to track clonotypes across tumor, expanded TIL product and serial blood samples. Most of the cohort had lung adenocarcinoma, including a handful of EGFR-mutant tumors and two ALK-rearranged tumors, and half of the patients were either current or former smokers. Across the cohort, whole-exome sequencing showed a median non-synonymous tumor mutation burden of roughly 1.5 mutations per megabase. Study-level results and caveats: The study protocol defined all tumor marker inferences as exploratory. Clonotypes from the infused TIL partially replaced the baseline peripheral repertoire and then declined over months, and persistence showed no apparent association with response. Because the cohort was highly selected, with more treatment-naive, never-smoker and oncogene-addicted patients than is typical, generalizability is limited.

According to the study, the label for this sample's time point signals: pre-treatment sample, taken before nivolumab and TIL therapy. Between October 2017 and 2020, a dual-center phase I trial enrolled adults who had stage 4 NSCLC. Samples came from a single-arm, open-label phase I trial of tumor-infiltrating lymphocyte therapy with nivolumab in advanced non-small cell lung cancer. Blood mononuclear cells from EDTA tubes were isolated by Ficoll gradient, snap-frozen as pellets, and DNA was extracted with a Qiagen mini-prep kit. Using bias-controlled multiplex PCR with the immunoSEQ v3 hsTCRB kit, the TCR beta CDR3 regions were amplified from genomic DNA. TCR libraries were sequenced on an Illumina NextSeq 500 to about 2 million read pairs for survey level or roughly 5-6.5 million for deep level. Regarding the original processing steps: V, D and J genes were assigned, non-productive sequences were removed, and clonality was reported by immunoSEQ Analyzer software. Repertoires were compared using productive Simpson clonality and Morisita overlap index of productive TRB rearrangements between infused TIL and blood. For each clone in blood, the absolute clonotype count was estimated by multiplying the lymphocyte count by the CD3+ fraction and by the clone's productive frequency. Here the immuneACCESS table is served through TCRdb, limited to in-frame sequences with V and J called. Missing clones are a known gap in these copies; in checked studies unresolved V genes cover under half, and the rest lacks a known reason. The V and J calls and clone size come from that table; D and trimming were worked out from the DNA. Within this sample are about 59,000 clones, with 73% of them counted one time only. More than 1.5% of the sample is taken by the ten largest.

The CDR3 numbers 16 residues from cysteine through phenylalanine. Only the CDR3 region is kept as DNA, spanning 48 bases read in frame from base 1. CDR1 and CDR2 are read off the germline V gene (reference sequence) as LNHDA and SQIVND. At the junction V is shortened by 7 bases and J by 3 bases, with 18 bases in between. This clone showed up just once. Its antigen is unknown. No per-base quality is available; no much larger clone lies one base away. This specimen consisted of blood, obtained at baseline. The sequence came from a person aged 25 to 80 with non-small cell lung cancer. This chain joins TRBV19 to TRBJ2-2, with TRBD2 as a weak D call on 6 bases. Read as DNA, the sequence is TGTGCCAGTACTTCCCTCGGGCGGGAACACACCGGGGAGCTGTTTTTT. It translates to CASTSLGREHTGELFF.